This record concerns one T cell receptor beta chain sequence. The clone's antigen remains unknown. Nothing much larger sits one base from this clone, and base qualities are not available. TCRbeta CDR3 regions were amplified from genomic DNA by means of the immunoSEQ Assay, a bias-controlled multiplex PCR. The original pipeline was this. The number of nucleated cells in each sample was estimated from the amplification of reference gene primers within the assay. To quantify the absolute abundance of each unique TCRbeta CDR3 rearrangement, sequence reads were collapsed and filtered. For each sample, productive Simpson clonality was calculated by taking the square root of Simpson's diversity index across productive rearrangements. TCRdb obtained this table from immuneACCESS and retained in-frame rearrangements with V and J assigned. These tables miss some clones; where compared with another copy, unresolved V genes account for less than half of the shortfall, and the remainder is unexplained. Clonal size and the V and J genes are those of that table, whereas D and trimming came from the DNA. The sample contains 250,000 or so clones, about 84% of them found a single time. Approximately 2.1% of the sample is held by the ten biggest clonotypes.

Enrolling through a virtual design, the prospective study's participants ranged in age from roughly 18 to 89 years and lived across roughly 23 United States geographic areas. In the prospective study, cohorts were assigned on the basis of participant-reported clinical history obtained from a screening survey and a study questionnaire. ImmuneRACE Cohort 3 recovered participants were defined by two consecutive negative NP/OP PCR tests, healthcare professional clearance, or symptom resolution. Mobile phlebotomists in the prospective study collected whole blood, serum and a nasopharyngeal or oropharyngeal swab from every participant. Participants in the prospective study had the option to provide additional blood draws and questionnaires over an approximately 2-month period. Before DNA extraction, prospective study blood samples were shipped either frozen or at room temperature. The source of the sample is a study of blood T cell repertoires in COVID-19 (dated by TCRdb to about 2020). At the level of the whole study: Collaborator samples came from the United States, Italy and Spain and covered acute and convalescent phases of COVID-19. Where HLA class I and class II types were available, the types were taken from metadata supplied by the sample provider, not from assay-based typing. The repertoires were released in a freely available public database meant as a resource for research on the immune response to SARS-CoV-2. Deeply sampled blood TCRbeta repertoires from subjects exposed to, actively infected with, or recovered from COVID-19 were included in the dataset. The prospective study material was composed of cDNA or gDNA derived from T cells, B-cell-depleted T cells, or PBMCs. The samples were drawn from the first 160 participants of the ongoing ImmuneRACE study and from 1,254 subjects provided by 6 global collaborators. Sample metadata almost always included a de-identified subject ID, COVID-19 status, age in years and sex. Findings and caveats that apply to the study as a whole: Clinical and demographic metadata were provided uncurated, with the amount varying by source and participant.

CDR1 and CDR2 (SGHTA, FQGNSA) derive from the germline V gene. V is pruned by 5 bases and J by 2 bases, leaving 12 bases of the junction without a gene match. The CDR3 has 16 amino acids, counting the end cysteine and phenylalanine. The retained sequence is limited to the CDR3, 48 bases, with the frame set at the first base. Specimen: PBMCs or T cells enriched from blood (not recorded which). The source is a woman in her 50s who had recovered from COVID-19. Recombination connected TRBV7-2 to TRBJ2-7, with 7 central nucleotides matching TRBD1. The CDR3 loop reads CASSDSRDSLPYEQYF. The DNA is TGTGCCAGCAGCGATAGTAGGGACAGCCTCCCCTACGAGCAGTACTTC. The entire variable domain, with the stretches around the CDR3 drawn from the reference TRBV7-2 and TRBJ2-7 proteins, is GAGVSQSPSNKVTEKGKDVELRCDPISGHTALYWYRQSLGQGLEFLIYFQGNSAPDKSGLPSDRFSAERTGGSVSTLTIQRTQQEDSAVYLCASSDSRDSLPYEQYFGPGTRLTVT.